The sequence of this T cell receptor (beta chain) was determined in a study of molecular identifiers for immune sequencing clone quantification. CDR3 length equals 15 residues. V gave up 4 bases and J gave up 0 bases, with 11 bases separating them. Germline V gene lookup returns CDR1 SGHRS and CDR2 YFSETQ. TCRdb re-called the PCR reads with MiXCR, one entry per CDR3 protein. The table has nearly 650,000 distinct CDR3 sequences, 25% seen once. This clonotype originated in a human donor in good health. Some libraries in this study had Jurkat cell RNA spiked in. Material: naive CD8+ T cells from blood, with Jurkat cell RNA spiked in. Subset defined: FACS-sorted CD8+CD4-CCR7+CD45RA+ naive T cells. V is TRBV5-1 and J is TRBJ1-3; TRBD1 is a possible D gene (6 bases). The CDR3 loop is CASSREGDSGNTIYF. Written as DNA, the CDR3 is TGCGCCAGCAGCAGAGAGGGGGACTCTGGAAACACCATATATTTT.